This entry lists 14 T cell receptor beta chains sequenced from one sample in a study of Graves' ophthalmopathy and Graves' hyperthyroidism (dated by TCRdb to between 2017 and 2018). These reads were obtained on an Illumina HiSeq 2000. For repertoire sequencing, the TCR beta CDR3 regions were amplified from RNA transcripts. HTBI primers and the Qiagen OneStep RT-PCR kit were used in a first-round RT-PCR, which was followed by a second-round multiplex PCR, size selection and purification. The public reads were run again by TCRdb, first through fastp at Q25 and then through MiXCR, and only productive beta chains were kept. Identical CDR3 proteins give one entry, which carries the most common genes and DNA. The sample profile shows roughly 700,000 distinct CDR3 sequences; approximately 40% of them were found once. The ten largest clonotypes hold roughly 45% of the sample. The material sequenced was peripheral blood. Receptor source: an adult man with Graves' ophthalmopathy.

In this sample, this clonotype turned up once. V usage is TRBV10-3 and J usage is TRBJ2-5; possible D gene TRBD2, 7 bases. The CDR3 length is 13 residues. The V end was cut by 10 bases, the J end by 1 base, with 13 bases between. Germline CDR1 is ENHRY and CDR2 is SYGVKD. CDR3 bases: TGTGCCAGCAGGGGACTATCCCAAGAGACCCAGTACTTC. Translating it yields CASRGLSQETQYF.

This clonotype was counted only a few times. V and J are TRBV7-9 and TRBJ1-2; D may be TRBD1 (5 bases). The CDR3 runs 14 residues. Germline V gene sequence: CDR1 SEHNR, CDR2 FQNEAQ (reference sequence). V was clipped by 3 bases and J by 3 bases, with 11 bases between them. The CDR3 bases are TGTGCCAGCAGCTTCGGGGGAGAGGACTATGGCTACACCTTC. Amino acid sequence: CASSFGGEDYGYTF.

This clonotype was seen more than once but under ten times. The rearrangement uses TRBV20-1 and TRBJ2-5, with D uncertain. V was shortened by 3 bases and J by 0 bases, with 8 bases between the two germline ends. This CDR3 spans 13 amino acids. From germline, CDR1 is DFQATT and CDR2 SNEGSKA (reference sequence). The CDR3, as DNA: TGCAGTGCTAGGTTCGGCAACCAAGAGACCCAGTACTTC. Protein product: CSARFGNQETQYF.

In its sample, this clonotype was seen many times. CDR3 in amino acids: CSAQLEGEEQYF. In DNA, the CDR3 is TGCAGTGCACAACTTGAAGGTGAGGAGCAGTACTTC. V gene TRBV20-1 combines with J gene TRBJ2-7, with no clear D. This CDR3 region has 12 residues. Trimming pared 6 bases from V and 7 bases from J, leaving 16 bases between. Germline CDR1 is DFQATT and CDR2 is SNEGSKA (reference sequence).

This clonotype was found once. The CDR3 DNA follows: TGTGCCAGCAGCCAACTTCCAGGGTTCTGCCACGAGCAGTACTTC. It yields the protein CASSQLPGFCHEQYF. J is TRBJ2-7 and V is TRBV9; D perhaps matches TRBD1 (5 bases). The germline V and J ends were trimmed by 4 bases and 5 bases, with 19 bases remaining between them. Per the germline V gene, CDR1 is SGDLS and CDR2 is YYNGEE. This CDR3 region has 15 residues.

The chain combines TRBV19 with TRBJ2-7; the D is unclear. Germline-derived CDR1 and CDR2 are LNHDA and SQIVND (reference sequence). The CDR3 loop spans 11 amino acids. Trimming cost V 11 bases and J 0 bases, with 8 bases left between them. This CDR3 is CARATSYEQYF. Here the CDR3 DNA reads TGTGCCCGCGCTACCTCCTACGAGCAGTACTTC.

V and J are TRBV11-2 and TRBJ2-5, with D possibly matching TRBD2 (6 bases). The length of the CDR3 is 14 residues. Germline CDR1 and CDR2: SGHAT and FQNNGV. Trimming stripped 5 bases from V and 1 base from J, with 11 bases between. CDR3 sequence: CASSQGGTQETQYF. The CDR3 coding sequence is TGTGCCAGCAGCCAGGGCGGGACCCAAGAGACCCAGTACTTC.

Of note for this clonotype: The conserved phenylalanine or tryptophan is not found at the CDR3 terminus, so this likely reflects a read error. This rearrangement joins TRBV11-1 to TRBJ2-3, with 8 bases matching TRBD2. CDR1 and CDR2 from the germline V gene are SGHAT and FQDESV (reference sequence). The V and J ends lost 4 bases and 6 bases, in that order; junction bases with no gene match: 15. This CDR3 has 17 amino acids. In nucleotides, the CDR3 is TGTGCCAGCAGCTCCGAGACCGGACTAGCAGGATTGGATACGCAGTATTTA. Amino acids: CASSSETGLAGLDTQYL.

The CDR3 is CASARGGSAGYTF. CDR3 coding DNA: TGTGCCAGCGCAAGGGGGGGTTCGGCTGGCTACACCTTC. The V call is TRBV15, the J call TRBJ1-2, with D tentatively TRBD1 (6 bases). The CDR3 runs to 13 residues. Looked up from germline, CDR1 is LNHNV and CDR2 is YYDKDF (reference sequence). Trimming took 10 bases from V and 7 from J, leaving 19 bases between them. Complete variable domain (other parts from reference TRBV15 and TRBJ1-2): DAMVIQNPRYQVTQFGKPVTLSCSQTLNHNVMYWYQQKSSQAPKLLFHYYDKDFNNEADTPDNFQSRRPNTSFCFLDIRSPGLGDTAMYLCASARGGSAGYTFGSGTRLTVV.

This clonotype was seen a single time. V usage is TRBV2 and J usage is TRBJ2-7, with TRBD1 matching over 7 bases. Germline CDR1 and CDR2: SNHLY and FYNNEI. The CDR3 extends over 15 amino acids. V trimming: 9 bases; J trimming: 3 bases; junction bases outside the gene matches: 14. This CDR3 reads CASLRTGRKGYEQYF. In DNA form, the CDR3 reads TGTGCCAGTTTAAGGACAGGCAGGAAAGGCTACGAGCAGTACTTC.

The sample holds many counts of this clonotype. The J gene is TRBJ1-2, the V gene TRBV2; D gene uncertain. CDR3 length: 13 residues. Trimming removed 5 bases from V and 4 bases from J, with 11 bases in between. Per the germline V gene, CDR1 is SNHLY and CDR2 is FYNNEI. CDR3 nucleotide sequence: TGTGCCAGCAGTACCGGACGGGTCTATGGCTACACCTTC. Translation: CASSTGRVYGYTF.

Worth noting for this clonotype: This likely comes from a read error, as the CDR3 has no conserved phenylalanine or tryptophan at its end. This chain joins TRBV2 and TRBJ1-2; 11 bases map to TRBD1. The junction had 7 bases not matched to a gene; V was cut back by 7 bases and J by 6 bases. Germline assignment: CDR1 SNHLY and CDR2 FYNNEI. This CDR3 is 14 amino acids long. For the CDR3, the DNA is TGTGCCAGCACCGTGGACAGGGGGCGAGATGGCTACACCCTC. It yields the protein CASTVDRGRDGYTL.

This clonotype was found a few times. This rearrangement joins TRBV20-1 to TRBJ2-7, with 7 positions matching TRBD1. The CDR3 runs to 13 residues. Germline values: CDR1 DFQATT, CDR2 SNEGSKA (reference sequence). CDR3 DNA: TGCAGATCCGAGGGGGCCGACTCCTACGAGCAGTACTTC. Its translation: CRSEGADSYEQYF.

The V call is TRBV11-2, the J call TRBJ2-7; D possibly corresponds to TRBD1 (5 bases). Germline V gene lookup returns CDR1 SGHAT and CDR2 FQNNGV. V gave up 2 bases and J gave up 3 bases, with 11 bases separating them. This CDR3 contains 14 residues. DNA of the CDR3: TGTGCCAGCAGCTTACATTCGCAGGGCTACGAGCAGTACTTC. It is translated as CASSLHSQGYEQYF.